The 5 T cell receptor beta chains reported below all come from one sample, sequenced in a study of molecular identifiers for immune sequencing clone quantification. MiXCR was run by TCRdb on the PCR reads, yielding one entry per CDR3 protein. The sample consists of 600,000 to 650,000 distinct CDR3 sequences, less than 20% of them appearing once. The material sequenced was naive CD8+ T cells from blood, with Jurkat cell RNA spiked in. Regarding subset: FACS-sorted CD8+CD4-CCR7+CD45RA+ naive T cells. These receptors were collected from a human donor in good health. Some libraries in this study had Jurkat cell RNA spiked in.

Remarks on this clonotype: A much larger clonotype is one base distant, so this may be a read error. V and J are TRBV27 and TRBJ2-7; tentatively, D is TRBD1 (5 bases). Germline assignment: CDR1 MNHEY and CDR2 SMNVEV (reference sequence). The CDR3 is made up of 12 amino acids. In DNA, the CDR3 is TGTGCCACCTGGACAAGTGCGTACGAGCAGTGCTTC. Amino acid sequence: CATWTSAYEQCF.

This clonotype has a count of ten or more. CDR3 sequence reads: CSVEAGFGYTF. The CDR3 coding sequence is TGCAGCGTTGAGGCCGGCTTTGGCTACACCTTC. This chain links TRBV29-1 with TRBJ1-2, with no clear D. Germline V gives CDR1 SQVTM, CDR2 ANQGSEA. The CDR3 has 11 residues. Trimming took off 3 bases at V and 7 bases at J, with 9 bases between the two ends.

As regards this clonotype: One end of the junction is discordant with germline, which a read error may explain. The chain combines TRBV12-3 or TRBV12-4 with TRBJ2-2, with D perhaps assigned TRBD1 or TRBD2 (5 bases each). The CDR3 runs to 14 residues. CDR3 DNA sequence: TGTGCCAGCAGTTTAGGGGGCGACACCGGGGAGCCGTTTTTT. Translated: CASSLGGDTGEPFF.

This clonotype was recorded at least ten times. The genes are TRBV14 and TRBJ2-1, with D uncertain. The CDR3 is 12 residues long. The germline V and J ends were trimmed by 0 bases and 15 bases, with 12 bases remaining between them. Germline CDR1 reads SGHDN; CDR2 reads FVKESK. Here the CDR3 DNA reads TGTGCCAGCAGCCAAGATTCGCGGCCGGGGTTCTTC. Its protein product is CASSQDSRPGFF.

This clonotype was counted at least ten times. The rearrangement links TRBV2 to TRBJ2-3; D uncertain. Germline V gene sequence: CDR1 SNHLY, CDR2 FYNNEI. CDR3 length: 13 residues. V was clipped by 3 bases and J by 2 bases, with 6 bases between them. As DNA, the CDR3 is TGTGCCAGCAGTGATTCAGACACAGATACGCAGTATTTT. The encoded protein is CASSDSDTDTQYF.